This T cell receptor beta chain came from a study of blood T cell repertoires in COVID-19. V shed 5 bases and J shed 1 base, with 11 bases lying between them. In germline, CDR1 is MNHEY, CDR2 SMNVEV (reference sequence). The CDR3 spans 14 residues. In the original analysis: Amplification of reference gene primers was used by the study to estimate nucleated cell counts. The repertoire was sequenced with immunoSEQ multiplex PCR; TCRdb's copy has only in-frame clones and lacks some. Clone size and the V and J calls come from that table; the DNA yielded D and trimming. Among around 260,000 clones listed, approximately 88% were seen once.

Sequencing was done on a sample of peripheral blood. The rearrangement links TRBV27 to TRBJ1-2, with no clear D. The receptor was derived from a human donor in a cohort sampled during active COVID-19. CDR3 in DNA: TGTGCCAGCAGTGAGGCGGTGTATAACTATGGCTACACCTTC. Its translation: CASSEAVYNYGYTF.